This T cell receptor (beta chain) was found in a study of PD-L1 blockade in urothelial cancer. Overall study context: Previous chemotherapy exposure amounted to 0 to 3 regimens for patients. Blood was analyzed 3 weeks (second dose) and 6 weeks after treatment start.

Study-wide findings and caveats: Larger 3-week expansion of tumor-associated blood clones was seen in durable-benefit patients.

A word on this clone: Its target is not known.

Indicated time point: pretreatment peripheral blood. Spiking of synthetic TCR analog templates was performed in each PCR. Assay: immunoSEQ multiplex PCR; the TCRdb copy retains only in-frame clones and omits some. The sample contains 45,000 to 50,000 clones, around four fifths of which appear only once. CDR1 and CDR2 (germline): SGHTA, FQGNSA. CDR3 length: 15 residues. The ends lost 1 base at V and 2 bases at J; junction bases unmatched: 4. The TCR comes from a man in his fifties with urothelial cancer. The chain is built from TRBV7-2 and TRBJ2-7, with TRBD1 identical over 8 bases. The material sequenced was PBMCs, taken around atezolizumab (anti-PD-L1) treatment. DNA for the CDR3: TGTGCCAGCAGCTTAGACCAGGGGGCTACCTACGAGCAGTACTTC. Residues: CASSLDQGATYEQYF.